The rows below give T cell receptor beta chains drawn from one sample of a study of blood T cell repertoires in COVID-19. The repertoire was sequenced with immunoSEQ multiplex PCR; TCRdb's copy has only in-frame clones and lacks some. The repertoire holds 210,000 or so clones, with 88% as singletons. What was sequenced was peripheral blood. These receptors came from a woman aged 55-70 years with acute or convalescent COVID-19. The CDR3 runs from the conserved cysteine through the conserved F or W. The order of the fields is J gene, D gene, V gene, clone size, CDR3 protein, CDR3 DNA. D genes are given only for firm matches. A clone size is listed for some rows: how often the clone was seen (once, few, many), or a class if it is expanded.

j_call: TRBJ2-2
d_call: -
v_call: TRBV6-5
clone_size: -
cdr3_aa: CASSRGGTGELFF
cdr3_nt: TGTGCCAGCAGCAGGGGCGGCACCGGGGAGCTGTTTTTT

j_call: TRBJ1-1
d_call: -
v_call: TRBV9
clone_size: once
cdr3_aa: CASSSRQVLSEAFF
cdr3_nt: TGTGCCAGCAGCTCCCGACAGGTTCTTTCTGAAGCTTTCTTT

j_call: TRBJ1-1
d_call: -
v_call: TRBV4-3
clone_size: once
cdr3_aa: CASSQDLPGGGIMNTEAFF
cdr3_nt: TGCGCCAGCAGCCAAGATCTTCCGGGCGGGGGGATCATGAACACTGAAGCTTTCTTT

j_call: TRBJ1-2
d_call: TRBD1
v_call: TRBV19
clone_size: once
cdr3_aa: CASSPQGVPGYTF
cdr3_nt: TGTGCCAGTAGTCCACAGGGGGTCCCTGGCTACACCTTC

j_call: TRBJ2-1
d_call: -
v_call: TRBV11-3
clone_size: -
cdr3_aa: CASSLGGSYNEQFF
cdr3_nt: TGTGCCAGCAGCTTAGGAGGGTCCTACAATGAGCAGTTCTTC

j_call: TRBJ2-3
d_call: TRBD2
v_call: TRBV6-5
clone_size: -
cdr3_aa: CASSFPAGGYTDTQYF
cdr3_nt: TGTGCCAGCAGTTTCCCAGCGGGGGGTTACACAGATACGCAGTATTTT

j_call: TRBJ2-1
d_call: TRBD1
v_call: TRBV7-8
clone_size: -
cdr3_aa: CASSLAGGTGNKNEQFF
cdr3_nt: TGTGCCAGCAGCTTAGCGGGGGGGACAGGGAACAAAAATGAGCAGTTCTTC

j_call: TRBJ1-4
d_call: TRBD1
v_call: TRBV7-8
clone_size: -
cdr3_aa: CASSFSGQGNEKLFF
cdr3_nt: TGTGCCAGCAGCTTTTCGGGACAGGGGAACGAAAAACTGTTTTTT

j_call: TRBJ2-1
d_call: -
v_call: TRBV28
clone_size: -
cdr3_aa: CASTLHNEQFF
cdr3_nt: TGTGCCAGCACCCTCCACAATGAGCAGTTCTTC

j_call: TRBJ1-1
d_call: -
v_call: TRBV7-9
clone_size: -
cdr3_aa: CASSLRQENTEAFF
cdr3_nt: TGTGCCAGCAGCTTACGCCAGGAGAACACTGAAGCTTTCTTT

j_call: TRBJ1-6
d_call: -
v_call: TRBV27
clone_size: few
cdr3_aa: CASRSLGGYNSPLHF
cdr3_nt: TGTGCCAGCAGATCCCTCGGGGGCTATAATTCACCCCTCCACTTT

j_call: TRBJ1-1
d_call: TRBD1
v_call: TRBV7-9
clone_size: -
cdr3_aa: CASTPGGSTEAFF
cdr3_nt: TGTGCCAGCACCCCAGGGGGAAGCACTGAAGCTTTCTTT

j_call: TRBJ2-4
d_call: TRBD1
v_call: TRBV11-2
clone_size: -
cdr3_aa: CASSAEGGKAKNIQYF
cdr3_nt: TGTGCCAGCAGCGCCGAAGGGGGCAAAGCCAAAAACATTCAGTACTTC

j_call: TRBJ1-1
d_call: -
v_call: TRBV7-8
clone_size: -
cdr3_aa: CASSLAVQGNTEAFF
cdr3_nt: TGTGCCAGCAGCTTAGCGGTACAGGGGAACACTGAAGCTTTCTTT

j_call: TRBJ1-1
d_call: TRBD1
v_call: TRBV6-1
clone_size: -
cdr3_aa: CASSERPGQASPMPRAFF
cdr3_nt: TGTGCCAGCAGTGAACGTCCGGGACAGGCGTCGCCCATGCCCCGAGCTTTCTTT

j_call: TRBJ2-7
d_call: -
v_call: TRBV7-9
clone_size: -
cdr3_aa: CASSVGGGYEQYF
cdr3_nt: TGTGCCAGCAGCGTCGGGGGAGGTTACGAGCAGTACTTC

j_call: TRBJ2-7
d_call: TRBD1
v_call: TRBV18
clone_size: -
cdr3_aa: CASSPGTGEGPYEQYF
cdr3_nt: TGTGCCAGCTCACCGGGGACAGGGGAGGGCCCCTACGAGCAGTACTTC

j_call: TRBJ1-6
d_call: -
v_call: TRBV30
clone_size: -
cdr3_aa: CAWSKGGNGSPLHF
cdr3_nt: TGTGCCTGGAGTAAAGGCGGTAACGGTTCACCCCTCCACTTT

j_call: TRBJ1-2
d_call: -
v_call: TRBV30
clone_size: -
cdr3_aa: CAWSVGGIYGYTF
cdr3_nt: TGTGCCTGGAGTGTTGGAGGAATTTATGGCTACACCTTC

j_call: TRBJ2-3
d_call: TRBD1
v_call: TRBV5-1
clone_size: -
cdr3_aa: CASSLAATGYVAGVPDTQYF
cdr3_nt: TGCGCCAGCAGCTTAGCCGCGACAGGGTACGTCGCAGGCGTCCCAGATACGCAGTATTTT

j_call: TRBJ1-2
d_call: TRBD1
v_call: TRBV18
clone_size: -
cdr3_aa: CASSDFRGPNSNYGYTF
cdr3_nt: TGTGCCAGCTCAGATTTCAGGGGGCCGAATTCTAACTATGGCTACACCTTC

j_call: TRBJ2-3
d_call: -
v_call: TRBV11-3
clone_size: -
cdr3_aa: CASSLVGGRGTDTQYF
cdr3_nt: TGTGCCAGCAGCTTAGTTGGCGGCCGGGGTACAGATACGCAGTATTTT

j_call: TRBJ1-1
d_call: -
v_call: TRBV6-5
clone_size: -
cdr3_aa: CASRTGLTRKEAFF
cdr3_nt: TGTGCCAGTCGAACAGGCCTAACGAGGAAAGAAGCTTTCTTT

j_call: TRBJ1-5
d_call: TRBD1
v_call: TRBV24-1
clone_size: -
cdr3_aa: CATSDPDRGNQPQHF
cdr3_nt: TGTGCCACCAGTGATCCGGACAGGGGCAATCAGCCCCAGCATTTT

j_call: TRBJ1-1
d_call: TRBD1
v_call: TRBV6-4
clone_size: -
cdr3_aa: CASSAGTGANWDTEAFF
cdr3_nt: TGTGCCAGCAGTGCCGGGACAGGGGCTAATTGGGACACTGAAGCTTTCTTT

j_call: TRBJ1-5
d_call: TRBD1
v_call: TRBV30
clone_size: -
cdr3_aa: CAWSVDRDQPQHF
cdr3_nt: TGTGCCTGGAGTGTCGACAGGGATCAGCCCCAGCATTTT

j_call: TRBJ1-5
d_call: TRBD1
v_call: TRBV19
clone_size: -
cdr3_aa: CASSSSGTGGQPQHF
cdr3_nt: TGTGCCAGTAGTTCAAGCGGGACAGGTGGTCAGCCCCAGCATTTT

j_call: TRBJ1-4
d_call: TRBD1
v_call: TRBV6-6
clone_size: -
cdr3_aa: CASSYLTGANEKLFF
cdr3_nt: TGTGCCAGCAGTTACCTTACAGGGGCTAATGAAAAACTGTTTTTT

j_call: TRBJ2-7
d_call: -
v_call: TRBV15
clone_size: -
cdr3_aa: CATSRNVGLSYEQYF
cdr3_nt: TGTGCCACCAGCAGAAATGTCGGACTGAGCTACGAGCAGTACTTC

j_call: TRBJ1-2
d_call: TRBD1
v_call: TRBV9
clone_size: -
cdr3_aa: CASSGQGPVNYGYTF
cdr3_nt: TGTGCCAGCAGCGGACAGGGCCCAGTTAACTATGGCTACACCTTC